The clone carrying this T cell receptor beta chain was found a few times. Antigen specificity is unknown. These data belong to a study of identifying expanded T cells in peripheral blood. The study, taken as a whole, reports: Approximately 2-week clone count variance significantly increased as total template count grew. Over approximately two and four weeks, about 15 and 18 clones changed, versus 1.2 between replicates.

No infections or other immune events were documented during collection. The table came from immunoSEQ multiplex PCR; TCRdb's copy has only in-frame clones and leaves some out. Of 85,000 to 120,000 clones detected, approximately 89% appear once; the ten largest clones hold 13% to 15%. Germline V CDR1 and CDR2: DFQATT, SNEGSKA (reference sequence). The CDR3 sequence is 11 residues long. V was shortened by 0 bases and J by 1 base, with 0 bases between the two germline ends. The sequencing sample was made of blood. The chain employs TRBV20-1 and TRBJ2-5; D remains ambiguous. The source is a person aged 18 to 70 in good health. The CDR3: CSARDQETQYF. CDR3 DNA: TGCAGTGCTAGAGACCAAGAGACCCAGTACTTC.